Listed below are T cell receptor beta chains from one sample, sequenced in a study of neurological immune-mediated disorders. TCRdb reanalysed the 5' RACE reads using MiXCR and keeps one entry per CDR3 protein. This repertoire shows more than 30,000 distinct CDR3 sequences, over 4% found once; its top ten account for 23%. Sequencing used PBMCs. The receptors derive from a man between 18 and 35 years old in good health. CDR3s include the opening cysteine and the closing phenylalanine or tryptophan. D genes are given only for firm matches. Rows may omit the clone size; those that give it use once, few, many or a size class.

TRBV7-6	.	many	TRBJ2-2	TGTGCCAGCAGCACCGGGACCACCGGGGAGCTGTTTTTT	CASSTGTTGELFF
TRBV10-3	.	many	TRBJ1-5	TGTGCCATTGCCATAGGCCCAGATCAGCCCCAGCATTTT	CAIAIGPDQPQHF
TRBV20-1	.	many	TRBJ2-7	TGCAGTGCTAGAGATCGGGCGGGGGCAGGCGAGCAGTACTTC	CSARDRAGAGEQYF
TRBV7-2	.	many	TRBJ1-2	TGTGCCAGCAGCTCCGTAAGCCAGGGGATCTATGGCTACACCTTC	CASSSVSQGIYGYTF
TRBV9	TRBD1	many	TRBJ2-2	TGTGCCAGCAGCGTAGGGTGGCAGGGGGCCGGGGAGCTGTTTTTT	CASSVGWQGAGELFF
TRBV5-1	TRBD1	many	TRBJ1-1	TGCGCCAGCAGCTTGAACAGGGGGCTGAACACTGAAGCTTTCTTT	CASSLNRGLNTEAFF
TRBV27	.	many	TRBJ2-7	TGTGCCAGCAGTCCGGGACAATCCTACGAGCAGTACTTC	CASSPGQSYEQYF
TRBV16	.	many	TRBJ1-5	TGTGCCAGCAGCCAATCTTGGAGTGATCAGCCCCAGCATTTT	CASSQSWSDQPQHF
TRBV6-1	TRBD1	many	TRBJ2-1	TGTGCCAGCAGTCAACAGGGGCGGACCTACAATGAGCAGTTCTTC	CASSQQGRTYNEQFF
TRBV6-5	.	many	TRBJ2-7	TGTGCCAGCAGTTACGGACCTACGGAGAACTACGAGCAGTACTTC	CASSYGPTENYEQYF
TRBV9	.	many	TRBJ1-2	TGTGCCAGCAGCGTGGAACCCTTGGGACCTATCTACACCTTC	CASSVEPLGPIYTF
TRBV5-8	.	.	TRBJ1-1	TGTGCCAGCAGCTTCAGGGTATCCACTGAAGCTTTCTTT	CASSFRVSTEAFF
TRBV5-1	.	many	TRBJ1-3	TGCGCCAGCAGCGGCGGAACAGCCTTGAGCTCTGGAAACACCATATATTTT	CASSGGTALSSGNTIYF
TRBV28	TRBD2	many	TRBJ2-2	TGTGCCAGCAGTGTTCCCGAGGATTCCGGGGGGATCCACACCGGGGAGCTGTTTTTT	CASSVPEDSGGIHTGELFF
TRBV6-5	TRBD1	many	TRBJ2-7	TGTGCCAGCAGTTACAGGGACAGGGGGTACGAGCAGTACTTC	CASSYRDRGYEQYF
TRBV5-1	TRBD1	many	TRBJ1-1	TGCGCCAGCAGCCCGGACAGGGGAGGCACTGAAGCTTTCTTT	CASSPDRGGTEAFF
TRBV3-1	.	medium-sized	TRBJ1-5	TGTGCCAGCAGCCAACACAGGGTCAATCAGCCCCAGCATTTT	CASSQHRVNQPQHF
TRBV5-1	.	many	TRBJ2-3	TGCGCCAGCAGCACCGGAGGGACGGGAGATACGCAGTATTTT	CASSTGGTGDTQYF
TRBV20-1	.	many	TRBJ1-5	TGCAGTGCTGCCGGGGGCTTTCAACCCCAGCATTTT	CSAAGGFQPQHF
TRBV20-1	.	many	TRBJ2-4	TGCAGTGCTAGAGATTCCGGGGGATTAGCCAAAAACATTCAGTACTTC	CSARDSGGLAKNIQYF
TRBV20-1	.	many	TRBJ1-2	TGCAGTGCTAGATCGAAGCATGGGGCCTATGGCTACACCTTC	CSARSKHGAYGYTF
TRBV20-1	.	many	TRBJ2-6	TGCAGTGCTAGAAGGGTTGCGGGGTTGGGCTTTGGGGCCAACGTCCTGACTTTC	CSARRVAGLGFGANVLTF
TRBV4-1	.	many	TRBJ2-5	TGCGCCAGCAGCCAAGATATGTCGAGGGGTGAGACCCAGTACTTC	CASSQDMSRGETQYF
TRBV20-1	.	.	TRBJ2-5	TGCAGTGCCCTGGGGCTGAGCGAGACCAAGTACTTC	CSALGLSETKYF
TRBV5-6	.	many	TRBJ2-1	TGTGCCAGCAGCTTGGTCTTGCCTCTCGGGTCCTACAATGAGCAGTTCTTC	CASSLVLPLGSYNEQFF
TRBV3-1	.	many	TRBJ1-5	TGTGCCAGCAGCCCTGCGACTACTCAGCCCCAGCATTTT	CASSPATTQPQHF
TRBV11-2	TRBD2	medium-sized	TRBJ2-1	TGTGCCAGCAGCCCAGGCGGCGGCCAGAAGGGACTAGCGGGTACTACCTACAATGAGCAGTTCTTC	CASSPGGGQKGLAGTTYNEQFF
TRBV15	.	many	TRBJ2-7	TGTGCCACCAGCAGAGACAGGGGCCTATCCTACGAGCAGTACTTC	CATSRDRGLSYEQYF
TRBV20-1	TRBD1	many	TRBJ2-7	TGCAGTGCTAGACCCCCCGACAGGGGCTCCTACGAGCAGTACTTC	CSARPPDRGSYEQYF